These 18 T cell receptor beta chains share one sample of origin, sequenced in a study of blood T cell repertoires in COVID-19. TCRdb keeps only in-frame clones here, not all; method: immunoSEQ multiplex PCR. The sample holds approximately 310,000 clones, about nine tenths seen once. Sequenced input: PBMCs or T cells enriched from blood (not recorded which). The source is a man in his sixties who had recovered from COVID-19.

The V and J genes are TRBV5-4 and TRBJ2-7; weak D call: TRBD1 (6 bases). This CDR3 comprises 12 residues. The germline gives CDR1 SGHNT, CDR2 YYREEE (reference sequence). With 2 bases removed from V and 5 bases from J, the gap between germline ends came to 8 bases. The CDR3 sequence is CASSFYRDEQYF. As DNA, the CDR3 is TGTGCCAGCAGCTTTTACAGGGACGAGCAGTACTTC.

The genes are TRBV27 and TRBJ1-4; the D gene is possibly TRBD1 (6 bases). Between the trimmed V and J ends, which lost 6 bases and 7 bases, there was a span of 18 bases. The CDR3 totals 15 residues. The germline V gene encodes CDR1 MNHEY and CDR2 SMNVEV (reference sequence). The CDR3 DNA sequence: TGTGCCAGCAGGGACGACAGGTCTCGGGGTGAAAAACTGTTTTTT. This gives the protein CASRDDRSRGEKLFF.

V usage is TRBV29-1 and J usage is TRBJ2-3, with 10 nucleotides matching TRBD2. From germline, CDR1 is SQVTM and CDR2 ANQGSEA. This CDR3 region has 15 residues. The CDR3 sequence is CSTDGPSGRGDTQYF. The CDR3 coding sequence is TGCAGTACAGATGGGCCTAGCGGGAGAGGAGATACGCAGTATTTT.

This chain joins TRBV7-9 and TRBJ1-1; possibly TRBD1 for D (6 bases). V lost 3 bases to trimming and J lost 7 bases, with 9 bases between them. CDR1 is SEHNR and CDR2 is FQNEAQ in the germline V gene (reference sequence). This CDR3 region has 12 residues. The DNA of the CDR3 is TGTGCCAGCAGCTTCACAGGGCTTGAAGCTTTCTTT. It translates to CASSFTGLEAFF.

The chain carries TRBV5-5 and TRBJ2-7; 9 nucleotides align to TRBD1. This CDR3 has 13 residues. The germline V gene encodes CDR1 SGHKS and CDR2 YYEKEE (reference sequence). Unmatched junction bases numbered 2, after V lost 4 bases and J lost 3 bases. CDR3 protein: CASSRTGDYEQYF. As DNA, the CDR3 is TGTGCCAGCAGCCGGACAGGGGACTACGAGCAGTACTTC. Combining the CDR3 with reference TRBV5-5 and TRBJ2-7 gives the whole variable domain DAGVTQSPTHLIKTRGQQVTLRCSPISGHKSVSWYQQVLGQGPQFIFQYYEKEERGRGNFPDRFSARQFPNYSSELNVNALLLGDSALYLCASSRTGDYEQYFGPGTRLTVT.

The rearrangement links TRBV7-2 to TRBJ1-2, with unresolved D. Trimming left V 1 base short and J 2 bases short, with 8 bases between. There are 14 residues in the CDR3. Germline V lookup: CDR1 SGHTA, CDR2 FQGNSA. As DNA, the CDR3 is TGTGCCAGCAGCTTAGAGTTAGCAAACTATGGCTACACCTTC. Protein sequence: CASSLELANYGYTF.

The DNA of the CDR3 is TGCAGCGTTGATAAGGGACAGGCGGGCGAGCAGTACTTC. Translating gives CSVDKGQAGEQYF. The gene calls are TRBV29-1 and TRBJ2-7; 8 bases align to TRBD1. The germline V gene has CDR1 SQVTM and CDR2 ANQGSEA. V lost 3 bases to trimming and J lost 6 bases; unmatched junction nucleotides: 7. CDR3 size: 13 residues.

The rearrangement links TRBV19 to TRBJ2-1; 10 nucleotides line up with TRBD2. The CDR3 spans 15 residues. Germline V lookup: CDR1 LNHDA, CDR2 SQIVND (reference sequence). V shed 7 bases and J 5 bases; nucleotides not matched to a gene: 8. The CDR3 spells CASTSTSGVHNEQFF. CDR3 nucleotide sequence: TGTGCCAGTACCTCTACTAGCGGGGTCCACAATGAGCAGTTCTTC.

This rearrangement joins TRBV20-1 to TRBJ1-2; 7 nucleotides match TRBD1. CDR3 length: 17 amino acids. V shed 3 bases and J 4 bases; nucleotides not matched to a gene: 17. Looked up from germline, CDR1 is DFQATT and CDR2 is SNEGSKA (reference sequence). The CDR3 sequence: CSASPSASGGRGYGYTF. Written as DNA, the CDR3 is TGCAGTGCTAGTCCGAGCGCTTCAGGGGGTCGGGGCTATGGCTACACCTTC.

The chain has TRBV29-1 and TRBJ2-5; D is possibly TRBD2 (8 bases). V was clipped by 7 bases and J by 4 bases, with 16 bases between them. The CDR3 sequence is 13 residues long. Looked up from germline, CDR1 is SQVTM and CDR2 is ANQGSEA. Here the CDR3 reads CSGRSGTVETQYF. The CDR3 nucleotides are TGCAGCGGCCGTAGCGGGACAGTAGAGACCCAGTACTTC.

CDR3: CASSQGGNSGNTIYF. CDR3 nucleotide sequence: TGTGCCAGCAGCCAAGGGGGCAACTCTGGAAACACCATATATTTT. The chain combines TRBV3-1 (or the pseudogene TRBV3-2) with TRBJ1-3, with D maybe TRBD1 (5 bases). The germline V and J ends were trimmed by 1 base and 0 bases, with 7 bases remaining between them. Germline CDR1 and CDR2: LGHDT and YNNKEL (reference sequence). The CDR3 extends over 15 amino acids.

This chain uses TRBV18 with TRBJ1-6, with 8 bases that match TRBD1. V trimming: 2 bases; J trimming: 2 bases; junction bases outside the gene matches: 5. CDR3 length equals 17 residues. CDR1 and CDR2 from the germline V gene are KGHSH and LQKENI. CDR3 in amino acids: CASSPTGTGAYNSPLHF. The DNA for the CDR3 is TGTGCCAGCTCACCAACCGGGACAGGCGCCTATAATTCACCCCTCCACTTT.

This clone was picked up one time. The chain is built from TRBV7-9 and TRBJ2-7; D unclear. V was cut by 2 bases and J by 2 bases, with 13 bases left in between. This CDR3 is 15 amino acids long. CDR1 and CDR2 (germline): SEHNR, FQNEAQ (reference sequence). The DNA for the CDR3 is TGTGCCAGCAGCTTAACAGTTTTTAATGCCTACGAGCAGTACTTC. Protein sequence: CASSLTVFNAYEQYF.

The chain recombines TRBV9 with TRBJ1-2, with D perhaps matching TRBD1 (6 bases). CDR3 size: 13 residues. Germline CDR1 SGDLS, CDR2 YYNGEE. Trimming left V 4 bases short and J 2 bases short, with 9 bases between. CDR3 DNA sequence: TGTGCCAGCAGCCGGGACATGAACTATGGCTACACCTTC. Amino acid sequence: CASSRDMNYGYTF.

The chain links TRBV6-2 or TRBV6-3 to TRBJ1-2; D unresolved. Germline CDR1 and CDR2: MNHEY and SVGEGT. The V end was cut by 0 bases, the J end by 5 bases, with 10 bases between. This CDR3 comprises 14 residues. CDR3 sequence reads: CASSYSGRIYGYTF. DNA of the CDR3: TGTGCCAGCAGTTACTCGGGCAGGATATATGGCTACACCTTC.

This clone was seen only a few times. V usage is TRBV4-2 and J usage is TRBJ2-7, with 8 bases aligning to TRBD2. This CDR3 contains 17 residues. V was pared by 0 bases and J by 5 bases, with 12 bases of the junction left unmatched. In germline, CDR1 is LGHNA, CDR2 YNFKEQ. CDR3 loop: CASSQESPGGLWNEQYF. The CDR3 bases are TGTGCCAGCAGCCAAGAATCCCCGGGAGGGCTATGGAACGAGCAGTACTTC.

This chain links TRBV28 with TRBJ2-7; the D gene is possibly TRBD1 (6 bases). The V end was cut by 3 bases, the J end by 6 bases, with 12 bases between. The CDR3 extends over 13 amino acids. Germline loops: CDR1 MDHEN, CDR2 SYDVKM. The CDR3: CASSFFSGAEQYF. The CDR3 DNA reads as TGTGCCAGCAGTTTTTTTTCAGGGGCCGAGCAGTACTTC.

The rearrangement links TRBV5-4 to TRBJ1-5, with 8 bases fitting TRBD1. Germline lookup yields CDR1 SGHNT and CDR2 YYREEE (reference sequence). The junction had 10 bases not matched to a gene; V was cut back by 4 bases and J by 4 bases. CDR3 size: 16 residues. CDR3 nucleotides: TGTGCCAGCAGCATCTGGACAGGGTCCCGTAATCAGCCCCAGCATTTT. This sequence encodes CASSIWTGSRNQPQHF.